The TCR beta chain under discussion was sequenced for a study of blood T cell repertoires in COVID-19. Study as a whole: Sample material is recorded as cDNA or gDNA derived from T cells, B-cell-depleted T cells, or PBMCs.

Germline trimming cut 4 bases from V and 5 bases from J; bases unmatched to any gene: 4. There are 14 residues in the CDR3. Looked up from germline, CDR1 is KGHDR and CDR2 is SFDVKD. The authors' processing: Nucleated cell counts were estimated from reference gene primer amplification. The assay was immunoSEQ multiplex PCR, and TCRdb's table has in-frame clones only and misses some. V, J and clone size were drawn from that table, and D and trimming were deduced from the DNA. The table lists 130,000 to 150,000 clones, 80% to 90% of them singletons. Sequencing was carried out using peripheral blood. The receptor was derived from a human donor with acute or convalescent COVID-19. The donor label of this sample is uncertain. This chain connects TRBV24-1 to TRBJ1-1; TRBD1 matches at 9 bases. The CDR3 nucleotides read TGTGCCACCAGTGACTCGACAGGGGGAACTGAAGCTTTCTTT. Its translation is CATSDSTGGTEAFF.